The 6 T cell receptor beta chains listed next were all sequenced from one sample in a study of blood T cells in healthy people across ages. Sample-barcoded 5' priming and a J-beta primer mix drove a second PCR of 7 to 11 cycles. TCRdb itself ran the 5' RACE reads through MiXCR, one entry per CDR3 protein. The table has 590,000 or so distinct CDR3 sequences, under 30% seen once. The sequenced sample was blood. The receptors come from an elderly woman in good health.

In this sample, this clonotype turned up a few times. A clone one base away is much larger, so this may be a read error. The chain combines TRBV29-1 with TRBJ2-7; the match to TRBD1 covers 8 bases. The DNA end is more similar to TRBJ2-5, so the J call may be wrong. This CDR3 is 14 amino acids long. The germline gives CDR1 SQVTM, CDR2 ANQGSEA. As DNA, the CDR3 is TGCAGCGTTGAAAGGACAGGGCTGGTAAAGACCCAGTACTTC. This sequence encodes CSVERTGLVKTQYF.

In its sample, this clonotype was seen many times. The CDR3 sequence: CASRSGGDQETQYF. The CDR3 DNA is TGCGCCAGCCGGTCCGGCGGAGACCAAGAGACCCAGTACTTC. The genes are TRBV5-1 and TRBJ2-5; D is uncertain. The length of the CDR3 is 14 residues. Trimming took off 7 bases at V and 0 bases at J, with 13 bases between the two ends. The germline V gene encodes CDR1 SGHRS and CDR2 YFSETQ.

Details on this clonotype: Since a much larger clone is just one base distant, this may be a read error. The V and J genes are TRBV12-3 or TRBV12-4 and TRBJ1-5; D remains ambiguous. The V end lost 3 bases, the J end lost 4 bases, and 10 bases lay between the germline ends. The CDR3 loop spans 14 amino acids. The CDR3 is CASSLWGGNQPQHF. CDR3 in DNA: TGTGCCAGCAGTTTGTGGGGAGGGAATCAGCCCCAGCATTTT.

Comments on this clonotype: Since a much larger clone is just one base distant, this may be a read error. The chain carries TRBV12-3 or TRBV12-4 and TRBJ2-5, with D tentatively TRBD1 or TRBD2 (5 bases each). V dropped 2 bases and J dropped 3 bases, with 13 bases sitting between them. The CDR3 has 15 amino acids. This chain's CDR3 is CASSLRAGRKETQYF. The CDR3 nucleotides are TGTGCCAGCAGTTTAAGAGCAGGGAGAAAAGAGACCCAGTACTTC.

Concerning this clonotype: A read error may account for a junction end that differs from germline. This CDR3 is CASSPRTGAGTQYF. CDR3 coding DNA: TGCGCCAGCAGTCCTCGGACAGGGGCAGGTACGCAGTATTTT. The chain joins TRBV12-3 or TRBV12-4 to TRBJ2-3, with 9 positions matching TRBD1. This CDR3 comprises 14 residues.

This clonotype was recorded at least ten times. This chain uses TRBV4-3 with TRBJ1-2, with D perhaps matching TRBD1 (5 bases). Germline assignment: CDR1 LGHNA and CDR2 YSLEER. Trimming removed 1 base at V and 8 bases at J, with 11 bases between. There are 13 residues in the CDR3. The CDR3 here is CASSQGSGGGYTF. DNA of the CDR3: TGCGCCAGCAGCCAAGGGTCCGGGGGAGGCTACACCTTC.